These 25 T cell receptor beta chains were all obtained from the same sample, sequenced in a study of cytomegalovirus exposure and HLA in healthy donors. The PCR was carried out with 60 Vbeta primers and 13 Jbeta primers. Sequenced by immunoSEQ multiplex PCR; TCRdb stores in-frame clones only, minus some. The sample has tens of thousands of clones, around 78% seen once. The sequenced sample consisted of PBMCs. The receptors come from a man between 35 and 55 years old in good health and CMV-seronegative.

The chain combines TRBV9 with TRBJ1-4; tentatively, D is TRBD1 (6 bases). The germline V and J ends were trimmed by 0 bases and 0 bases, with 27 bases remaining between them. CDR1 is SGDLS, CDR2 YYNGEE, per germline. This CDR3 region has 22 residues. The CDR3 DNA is TGTGCCAGCAGCGTAGATTCCGCGGGGGCACGGGGTATCGGAGCAACTAATGAAAAACTGTTTTTT. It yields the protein CASSVDSAGARGIGATNEKLFF. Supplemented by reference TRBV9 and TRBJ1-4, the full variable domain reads DSGVTQTPKHLITATGQRVTLRCSPRSGDLSVYWYQQSLDQGLQFLIQYYNGEERAKGNILERFSAQQFPDLHSELNLSSLELGDSALYFCASSVDSAGARGIGATNEKLFFGSGTQLSVL.

CDR3 loop: CASSESAGEQYF. The CDR3, as DNA: TGCGCCAGCAGTGAGTCTGCAGGCGAGCAGTACTTC. V gene TRBV10-2 combines with J gene TRBJ2-7; D not certain. Germline V gene data show CDR1 as WSHSY and CDR2 as SAAADI. Trimming pared 0 bases from V and 6 bases from J, leaving 6 bases between. The CDR3 runs 12 residues.

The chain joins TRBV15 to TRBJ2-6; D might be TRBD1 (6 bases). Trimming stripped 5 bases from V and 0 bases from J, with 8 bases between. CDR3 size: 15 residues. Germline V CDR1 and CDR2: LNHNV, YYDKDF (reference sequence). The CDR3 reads CATSGQSSGANVLTF. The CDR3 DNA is TGTGCCACCAGCGGACAGAGCTCTGGGGCCAACGTCCTGACTTTC.

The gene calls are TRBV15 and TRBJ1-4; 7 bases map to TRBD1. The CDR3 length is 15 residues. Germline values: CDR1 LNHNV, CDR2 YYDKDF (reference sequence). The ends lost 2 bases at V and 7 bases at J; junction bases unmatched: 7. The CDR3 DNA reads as TGTGCCACCAGCAGATCGACAGGGTCGACTGAAAAACTGTTTTTT. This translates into CATSRSTGSTEKLFF.

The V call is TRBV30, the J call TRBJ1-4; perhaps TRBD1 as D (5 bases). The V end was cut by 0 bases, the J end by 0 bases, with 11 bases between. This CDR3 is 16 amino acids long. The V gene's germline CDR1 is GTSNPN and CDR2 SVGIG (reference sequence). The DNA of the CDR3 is TGTGCCTGGAGTGTTAAGGGGTCTGCAACTAATGAAAAACTGTTTTTT. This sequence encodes CAWSVKGSATNEKLFF.

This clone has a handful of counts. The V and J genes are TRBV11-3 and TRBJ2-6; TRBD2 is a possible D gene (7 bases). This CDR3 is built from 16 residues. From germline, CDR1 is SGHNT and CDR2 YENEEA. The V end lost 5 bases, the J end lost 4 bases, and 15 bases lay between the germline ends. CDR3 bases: TGTGCCAGCAGCCCGGGGCGGGGGCCCGGGGCCAACGTCCTGACTTTC. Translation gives CASSPGRGPGANVLTF.

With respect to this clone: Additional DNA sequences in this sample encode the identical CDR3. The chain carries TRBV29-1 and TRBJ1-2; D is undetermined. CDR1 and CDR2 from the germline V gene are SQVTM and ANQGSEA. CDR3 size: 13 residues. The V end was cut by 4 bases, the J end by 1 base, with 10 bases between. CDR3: CSVATGGNYGYTF. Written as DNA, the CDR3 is TGCAGCGTTGCAACGGGAGGTAACTATGGCTACACCTTC.

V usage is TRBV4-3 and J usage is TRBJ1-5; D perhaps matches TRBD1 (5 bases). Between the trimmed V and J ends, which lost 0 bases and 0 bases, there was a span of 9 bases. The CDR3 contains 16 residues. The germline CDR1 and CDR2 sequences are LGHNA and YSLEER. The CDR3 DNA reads TGCGCCAGCAGCCAAGACCGGGGGAATAGCAATCAGCCCCAGCATTTT. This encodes CASSQDRGNSNQPQHF.

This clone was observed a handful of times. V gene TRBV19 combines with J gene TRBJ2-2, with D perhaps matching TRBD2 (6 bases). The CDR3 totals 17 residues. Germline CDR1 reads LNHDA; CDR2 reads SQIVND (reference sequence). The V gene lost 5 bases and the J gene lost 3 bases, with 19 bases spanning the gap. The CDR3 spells CASSPPWTRRDTGELFF. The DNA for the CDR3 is TGTGCCAGTAGTCCTCCCTGGACCAGGAGGGACACCGGGGAGCTGTTTTTT.

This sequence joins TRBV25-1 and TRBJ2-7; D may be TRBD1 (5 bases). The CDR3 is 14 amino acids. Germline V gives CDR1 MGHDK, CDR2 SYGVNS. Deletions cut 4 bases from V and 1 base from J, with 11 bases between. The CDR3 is CASSGQGRSYEQYF. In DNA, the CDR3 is TGTGCCAGCAGTGGGCAGGGTAGGTCCTACGAGCAGTACTTC.

CDR3 sequence reads: CATSRDLRSYNEQFF. The CDR3 DNA is TGTGCCACCAGCAGGGACTTACGCTCCTACAATGAGCAGTTCTTC. The chain employs TRBV15 and TRBJ2-1; D is perhaps TRBD2 (5 bases). The CDR3 has 15 residues. Per germline, CDR1 LNHNV and CDR2 YYDKDF (reference sequence). Trimming cost V 3 bases and J 0 bases, with 9 bases left between them.

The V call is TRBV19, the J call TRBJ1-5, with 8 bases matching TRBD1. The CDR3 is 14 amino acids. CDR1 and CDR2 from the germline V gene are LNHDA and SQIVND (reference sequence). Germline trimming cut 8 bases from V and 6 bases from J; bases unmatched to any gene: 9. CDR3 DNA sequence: TGTGCCAGTTGGGCAGGGGGCCTCGGTCAGCCCCAGCATTTT. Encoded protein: CASWAGGLGQPQHF.

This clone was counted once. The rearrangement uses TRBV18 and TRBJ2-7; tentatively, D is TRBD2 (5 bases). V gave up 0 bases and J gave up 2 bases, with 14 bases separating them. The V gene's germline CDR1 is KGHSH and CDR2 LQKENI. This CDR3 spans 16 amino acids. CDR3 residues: CASSPPWEFLPYEQYF. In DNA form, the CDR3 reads TGTGCCAGCTCACCACCGTGGGAGTTTTTACCCTACGAGCAGTACTTC.

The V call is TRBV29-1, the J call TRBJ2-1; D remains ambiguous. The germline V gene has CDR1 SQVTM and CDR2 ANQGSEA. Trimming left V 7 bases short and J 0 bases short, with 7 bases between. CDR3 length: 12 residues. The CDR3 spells CSGRFSYNEQFF. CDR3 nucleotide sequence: TGCAGCGGCCGGTTCTCCTACAATGAGCAGTTCTTC.

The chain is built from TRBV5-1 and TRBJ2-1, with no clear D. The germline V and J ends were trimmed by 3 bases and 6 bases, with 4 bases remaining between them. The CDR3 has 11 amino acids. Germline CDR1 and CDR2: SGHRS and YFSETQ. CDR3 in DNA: TGCGCCAGCAGCTCTACCAATGAGCAGTTCTTC. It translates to CASSSTNEQFF.

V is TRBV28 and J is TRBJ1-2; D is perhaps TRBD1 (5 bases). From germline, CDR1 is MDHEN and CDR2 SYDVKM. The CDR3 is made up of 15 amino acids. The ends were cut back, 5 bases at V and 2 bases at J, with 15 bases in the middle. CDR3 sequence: CASSLRTWANYGYTF. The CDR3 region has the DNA TGTGCCAGCAGTCTCAGGACATGGGCCAACTATGGCTACACCTTC.

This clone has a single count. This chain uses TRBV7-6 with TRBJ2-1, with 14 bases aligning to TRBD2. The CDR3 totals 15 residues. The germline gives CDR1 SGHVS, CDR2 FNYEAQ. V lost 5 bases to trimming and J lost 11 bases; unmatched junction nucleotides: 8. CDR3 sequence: CASSVGLAGGAQQFF. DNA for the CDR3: TGTGCCAGCAGCGTCGGACTAGCGGGAGGAGCTCAGCAGTTCTTC.

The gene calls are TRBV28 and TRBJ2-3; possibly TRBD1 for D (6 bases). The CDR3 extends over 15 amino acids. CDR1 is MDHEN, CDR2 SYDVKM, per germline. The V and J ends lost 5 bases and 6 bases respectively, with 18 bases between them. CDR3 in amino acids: CASSPRRGRRDTQYF. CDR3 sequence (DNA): TGTGCCAGCAGTCCTCGCAGGGGTCGACGGGATACGCAGTATTTT.

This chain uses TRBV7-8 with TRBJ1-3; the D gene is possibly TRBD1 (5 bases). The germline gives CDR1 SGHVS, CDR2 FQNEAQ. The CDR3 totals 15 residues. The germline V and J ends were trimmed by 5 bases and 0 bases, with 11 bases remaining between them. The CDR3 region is CASSLGTPSGNTIYF. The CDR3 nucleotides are TGTGCCAGCAGCCTAGGGACTCCCTCTGGAAACACCATATATTTT.

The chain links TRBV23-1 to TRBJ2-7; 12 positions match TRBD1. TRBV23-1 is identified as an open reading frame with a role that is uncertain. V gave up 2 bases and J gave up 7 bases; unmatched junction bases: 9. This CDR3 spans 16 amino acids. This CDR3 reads CASSQRRDRGRGEQYF. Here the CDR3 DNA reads TGCGCCAGCAGTCAACGCCGGGACAGGGGGCGAGGAGAGCAGTACTTC.

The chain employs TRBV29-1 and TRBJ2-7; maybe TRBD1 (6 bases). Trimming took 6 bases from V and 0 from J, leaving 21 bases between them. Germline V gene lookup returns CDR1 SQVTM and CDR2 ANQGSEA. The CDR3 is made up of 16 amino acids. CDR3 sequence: CSVGAPVAGASYEQYF. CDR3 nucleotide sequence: TGCAGCGTGGGGGCCCCTGTGGCAGGTGCCTCCTACGAGCAGTACTTC.

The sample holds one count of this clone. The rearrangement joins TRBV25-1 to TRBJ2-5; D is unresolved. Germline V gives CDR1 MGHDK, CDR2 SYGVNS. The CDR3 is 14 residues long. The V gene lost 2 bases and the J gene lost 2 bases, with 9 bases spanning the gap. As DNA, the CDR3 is TGTGCCAGCAGTGAAGCTACCAGGCAAGAGACCCAGTACTTC. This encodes CASSEATRQETQYF.

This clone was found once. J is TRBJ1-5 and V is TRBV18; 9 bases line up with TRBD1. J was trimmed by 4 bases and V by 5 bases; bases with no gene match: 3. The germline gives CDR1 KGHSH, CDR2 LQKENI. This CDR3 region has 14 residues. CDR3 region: CASSGTGLNQPQHF. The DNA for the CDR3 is TGTGCCAGCTCAGGGACAGGGCTTAATCAGCCCCAGCATTTT.

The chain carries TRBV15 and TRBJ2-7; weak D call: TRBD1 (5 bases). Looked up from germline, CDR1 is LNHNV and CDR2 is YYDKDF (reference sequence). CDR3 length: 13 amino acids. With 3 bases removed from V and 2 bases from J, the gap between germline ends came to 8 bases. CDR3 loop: CATSSDRTYEQYF. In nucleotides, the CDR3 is TGTGCCACCAGCAGCGACAGAACCTACGAGCAGTACTTC.

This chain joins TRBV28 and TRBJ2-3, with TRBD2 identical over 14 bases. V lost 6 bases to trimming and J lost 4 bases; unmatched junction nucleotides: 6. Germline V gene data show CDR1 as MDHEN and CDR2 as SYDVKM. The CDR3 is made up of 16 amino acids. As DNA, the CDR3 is TGTGCCAGCAGCTCGGGACTAGCGGGAGAGGCAGATACGCAGTATTTT. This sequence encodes CASSSGLAGEADTQYF.